Below are 19 T cell receptor beta chains sequenced from a single sample in a study of early T cells in non-severe SARS-CoV-2 infection (dated by TCRdb to 2020 to 2022). Library prep was done by 5' RACE. Sequenced using a NextSeq 500. TCRdb reworked the public reads: Q25 trimming with fastp, MiXCR clone assembly, productive beta chains retained. Each entry merges the rows of one CDR3 protein and shows their most common DNA and genes. The sample profile shows about 42,000 distinct CDR3 sequences; around 7% of them were found once. The ten largest clones capture roughly 4.7% of the sample. The specimen was whole blood. The source of these receptors is an adult who was a healthcare worker with PCR-confirmed SARS-CoV-2 infection or an uninfected control (not recorded which).

Many counts were recorded for this clonotype. The chain combines TRBV7-8 with TRBJ2-5; D might be TRBD2 (6 bases). Trimming removed 3 bases from V and 2 bases from J, with 16 bases in between. CDR3 size: 16 residues. CDR1 and CDR2 from the germline V gene are SGHVS and FQNEAQ. The DNA of the CDR3 is TGTGCCAGCAGCTTTCCGGGAGAGGGATTACAAGAGACCCAGTACTTC. Its translation: CASSFPGEGLQETQYF.

The genes are TRBV30 and TRBJ1-1, with a weak D call TRBD1 (6 bases). The length of the CDR3 is 15 residues. Germline V gene lookup returns CDR1 GTSNPN and CDR2 SVGIG (reference sequence). The ends were cut back, 4 bases at V and 3 bases at J, with 18 bases in the middle. Written as DNA, the CDR3 is TGTGCCTGGAATAGGGGGATTCGGGCCGACACTGAAGCTTTCTTT. Its protein product is CAWNRGIRADTEAFF.

In its sample, this clonotype was seen a few times. This chain joins TRBV6-2 or TRBV6-3 and TRBJ2-3, with TRBD2 matching over 8 bases. The CDR3 has 15 amino acids. CDR1 is MNHEY and CDR2 is SVGEGT in the germline V gene. V was pared by 6 bases and J by 4 bases, with 9 bases of the junction left unmatched. The CDR3 is CASSPTSGGADTQYF. The DNA for the CDR3 is TGTGCCAGCAGCCCCACTAGCGGAGGGGCAGATACGCAGTATTTT.

This clonotype was counted at least ten times. The chain links TRBV30 to TRBJ2-2; 9 nucleotides match TRBD1. CDR3 length: 15 amino acids. Germline V gene sequence: CDR1 GTSNPN, CDR2 SVGIG (reference sequence). V dropped 6 bases and J dropped 0; count of bases not matched to a gene: 5. The DNA for the CDR3 is TGTGCCTGCCAACAGGGGGCTTCGAACACCGGGGAGCTGTTTTTT. This encodes CACQQGASNTGELFF.

The V call is TRBV30, the J call TRBJ1-4, with 9 positions matching TRBD1. V dropped 4 bases and J dropped 7; count of bases not matched to a gene: 10. This CDR3 is 15 amino acids long. Germline-derived CDR1 and CDR2 are GTSNPN and SVGIG (reference sequence). The CDR3 loop reads CAWTQGGQGREKLFF. The CDR3 coding sequence is TGTGCCTGGACCCAGGGGGGACAGGGCCGTGAAAAACTGTTTTTT.

This clonotype has ten or more counts. This chain uses TRBV2 with TRBJ2-2; D unresolved. V was trimmed by 8 bases and J by 0 bases, leaving 7 bases between them. The CDR3 length is 13 residues. Germline V gives CDR1 SNHLY, CDR2 FYNNEI. In DNA form, the CDR3 reads TGTGCCAGCGCGGCAGCGAACACCGGGGAGCTGTTTTTT. This gives the protein CASAAANTGELFF. Complete variable domain (other parts from reference TRBV2 and TRBJ2-2): EPEVTQTPSHQVTQMGQEVILRCVPISNHLYFYWYRQILGQKVEFLVSFYNNEISEKSEIFDDQFSVERPDGSNFTLKIRSTKLEDSAMYFCASAAANTGELFFGEGSRLTVL.

This clonotype came up a few times. The chain combines TRBV12-3 or TRBV12-4 with TRBJ2-7; the match to TRBD1 covers 7 bases. The CDR3 length is 13 residues. Trimming cost V 3 bases and J 6 bases; bases outside gene matches: 5. The CDR3 here is CASSFSPGGEQYF. The CDR3, as DNA: TGTGCCAGCAGTTTTAGTCCAGGGGGCGAGCAGTACTTC.

The sample holds many counts of this clonotype. The chain links TRBV6-5 to TRBJ2-3, with D perhaps TRBD1 or TRBD2 (5 bases each). Germline CDR1 reads MNHEY; CDR2 reads SVGAGI. V was cut by 4 bases and J by 6 bases, with 11 bases left in between. This CDR3 has 13 residues. CDR3 in DNA: TGTGCCAGCAGTTTCGTGTGGGGGGATACGCAGTATTTT. The encoded protein is CASSFVWGDTQYF.

This chain uses TRBV7-2 with TRBJ2-7; possibly TRBD1 for D (6 bases). The V gene lost 0 bases and the J gene lost 6 bases, with 9 bases spanning the gap. The germline gives CDR1 SGHTA, CDR2 FQGNSA. The CDR3 has 13 amino acids. The CDR3 reads CASSLAQGGEQYF. The DNA of the CDR3 is TGTGCCAGCAGCTTAGCACAGGGTGGCGAGCAGTACTTC.

This chain uses TRBV11-3 with TRBJ2-5, with D perhaps assigned TRBD1 or TRBD2 (5 bases each). The CDR3 loop spans 14 amino acids. Trimming took 6 bases from V and 4 from J, leaving 15 bases between them. Germline-derived CDR1 and CDR2 are SGHNT and YENEEA. CDR3 DNA sequence: TGTGCCAGCAGTCCCCCGGGGCAGGGAGAGACCCAGTACTTC. This gives the protein CASSPPGQGETQYF. The full variable domain, rest sourced from reference TRBV11-3 and TRBJ2-5, is EAGVVQSPRYKIIEKKQPVAFWCNPISGHNTLYWYLQNLGQGPELLIRYENEEAVDDSQLPKDRFSAERLKGVDSTLKIQPAELGDSAVYLCASSPPGQGETQYFGPGTRLLVL.

This chain connects TRBV7-8 to TRBJ1-5; D perhaps matches TRBD1 (5 bases). The germline V gene has CDR1 SGHVS and CDR2 FQNEAQ. The length of the CDR3 is 14 residues. Deletions cut 5 bases from V and 4 bases from J, with 12 bases between. CDR3 in DNA: TGTGCCAGCAGCCCAAGGCGGGGGAATCAGCCCCAGCATTTT. It encodes CASSPRRGNQPQHF.

This sequence joins TRBV3-1 and TRBJ2-3; 8 bases fit TRBD2. Germline V gene lookup returns CDR1 LGHDT and CDR2 YNNKEL (reference sequence). J gave up 3 bases and V 1 base, and 3 bases lay outside the gene matches. The CDR3 covers 15 residues. The CDR3 DNA reads as TGTGCCAGCAGCCAAGCGGGGGGGCCGACAGATACGCAGTATTTT. Translated: CASSQAGGPTDTQYF.

Many counts were recorded for this clonotype. The V gene is TRBV3-1, the J gene TRBJ2-3, with D possibly being TRBD2 (5 bases). V was pared by 1 base and J by 4 bases, with 12 bases between. CDR3 length: 15 amino acids. Germline V CDR1 and CDR2: LGHDT, YNNKEL (reference sequence). CDR3 DNA sequence: TGTGCCAGCAGCCAAGTGGCGGGTACCGCAGATACGCAGTATTTT. It is translated as CASSQVAGTADTQYF.

This clonotype was seen a few times. The chain links TRBV6-1 to TRBJ1-6, with no clear D. The ends were cut back, 2 bases at V and 8 bases at J, with 10 bases in the middle. The germline gives CDR1 MNHNS, CDR2 SASEGT. This CDR3 has 14 residues. The CDR3 coding sequence is TGTGCCAGCAGTGAAAGGGCTTTGGATTCACCCCTCCACTTT. It encodes CASSERALDSPLHF.

This clonotype was observed at least ten times. The CDR3 here is CASSQGLAGGTDTQYF. The DNA of the CDR3 is TGTGCCAGCAGCCAAGGGCTAGCGGGGGGCACAGATACGCAGTATTTT. The chain uses TRBV4-2 and TRBJ2-3; 10 nucleotides align to TRBD2. Germline trimming cut 1 base from V and 1 base from J; bases unmatched to any gene: 2. The CDR3 spans 16 residues. The germline V gene encodes CDR1 LGHNA and CDR2 YNFKEQ.

The V call is TRBV5-1, the J call TRBJ2-5; D is unclear. CDR1 is SGHRS, CDR2 YFSETQ, per germline. This CDR3 contains 10 residues. V lost 6 bases to trimming and J lost 5 bases, with 5 bases between them. The CDR3 bases are TGCGCCAGCACAAGGGAGACCCAGTACTTC. It specifies CASTRETQYF.

The gene calls are TRBV18 and TRBJ1-1; no reliable D call. V shed 2 bases and J shed 1 base, with 8 bases lying between them. The CDR3 sequence is 14 residues long. Germline CDR1 reads KGHSH; CDR2 reads LQKENI. The CDR3 here is CASSPAGRNTEAFF. The CDR3 region has the DNA TGTGCCAGCTCACCAGCAGGCCGGAACACTGAAGCTTTCTTT.

This chain uses TRBV7-9 with TRBJ2-5, with 7 bases aligning to TRBD2. The CDR3 has 14 residues. The germline V gene has CDR1 SEHNR and CDR2 FQNEAQ (reference sequence). Germline trimming cut 6 bases from V and 1 base from J; bases unmatched to any gene: 5. The CDR3 DNA reads as TGTGCCAGCAGTTCAGCGGGGCCCCAAGAGACCCAGTACTTC. Translated, it gives CASSSAGPQETQYF.

This clonotype was detected many times. The gene calls are TRBV5-1 and TRBJ1-4, with 9 bases matching TRBD1. CDR1 and CDR2 from the germline V gene are SGHRS and YFSETQ. CDR3 size: 18 residues. After removal of 4 bases from V and 3 bases from J, the junction contained 13 bases not matched to a gene. The CDR3 DNA is TGCGCCAGCAGCCCCACTGGGACAGGGAATAGGCCTAATGAAAAACTGTTTTTT. It translates to CASSPTGTGNRPNEKLFF.